This T cell receptor (beta chain) was profiled in a study of shared clonotypes between healthy human individuals. Study background: There were three CD4 naive, three CD4 memory, two CD8 naive and one CD8 memory plates per donor.

In regard to this clone: Its specificity is not known.

As processed by the authors: ImmunoSEQ yielded junction-only sequences lacking quality scores, so filtering differed. Libraries were prepared by immunoSEQ multiplex PCR; TCRdb keeps only in-frame clonotypes and omits some of them. That table gives V, J and clone size, and the DNA gave D and trimming. This table holds more than 2,000,000 clones, roughly nine tenths found once. Study-level findings and limits: Genetic and exposure-history diversity was limited by the small donor number.

The authors divided CD4+ cells into CD45RA+ naive and CD45RA-negative memory subsets. CDR3 length: 17 amino acids. Germline CDR1 SGHDT, CDR2 YYEEEE. Trimming cost V 3 bases and J 5 bases; bases outside gene matches: 8. The chain recombines TRBV5-6 with TRBJ1-4; 12 bases match TRBD1. The clonotype originates from a man aged 18 to 30 in good health. Material: naive CD4+ T cells sorted from blood. Noted subset: CD45RA+ positively selected. The CDR3 here is CASSSSRDRGRNEKLFF. The DNA of the CDR3 is TGTGCCAGCAGCTCGTCCCGGGACAGGGGGCGAAATGAAAAACTGTTTTTT.